This T cell receptor (beta chain) was found in a study of cytomegalovirus exposure and HLA in healthy donors. Study-level information: About 85 million unique TCRs from HLA-typed donors were held in an early release of data.

Amplification used 60 Vbeta primers and 13 Jbeta primers. Clones were read by immunoSEQ multiplex PCR, and TCRdb kept only the in-frame ones, dropping some. Of some 150,000 clones in the sample, about four fifths were seen once. Study-wide findings and caveats: About 87% or about 30% of the time was how often most TCR beta V segments were productive, according to an earlier analysis. Associated with cytomegalovirus, according to the listing, were around 170 TCR beta chains.

This clone has a handful of counts. Antigen unknown. V was trimmed by 1 base and J by 7 bases, leaving 5 bases between them. The CDR3 contains 13 residues. Germline loops: CDR1 SGHVS, CDR2 FNYEAQ. The gene calls are TRBV7-6 and TRBJ1-6; no reliable D call. The sequenced sample was PBMCs. The origin of this receptor is a young woman in good health and CMV-seropositive. CDR3 protein: CASSLDLNSPLHF. DNA for the CDR3: TGTGCCAGCAGCTTAGACCTAAATTCACCCCTCCACTTT.